These T cell receptor beta chains were read from a single sample in a study of beta chain features in type 1 diabetes. Some clones are missing from TCRdb's copy, which holds only in-frame ones; the method was immunoSEQ multiplex PCR. The sample has 450,000 to 550,000 clones; around 30% are singletons. The specimen was naive CD4+ T cells from blood. Source of these receptors: a young man in good health. Each CDR3 is given with its conserved first and last residue. D genes are given only for firm matches. Size tells how often a clone was seen (once, few, many) or the class of an expanded clone, and some rows leave it out.

-	TRBJ2-1	once	TRBV4-3	TGCGCCAGCAGCCAAGCGGGGGTTAGTGAGCAGTTCTTC	CASSQAGVSEQFF
-	TRBJ2-1	-	TRBV30	TGTGCCTGGCTTCGCTACAATGAGCAGTTCTTC	CAWLRYNEQFF
-	TRBJ1-1	-	TRBV5-4	TGTGCCAGCAGCTTGGGTACACAGGTGAACACTGAAGCTTTCTTT	CASSLGTQVNTEAFF
-	TRBJ1-2	few	TRBV7-9	TGTGCCAGCAGCTTGCCACAGGGAGTTAACTATGGCTACACCTTC	CASSLPQGVNYGYTF
-	TRBJ2-7	-	TRBV28	TGTGCCAGCTACGAGAGCAGGGCCTCCTACGAGCAGTACTTC	CASYESRASYEQYF
-	TRBJ2-7	-	TRBV28	TGTGCCAGCAGTTTTCCAAACTCCTACGAGCAGTACTTC	CASSFPNSYEQYF
-	TRBJ2-1	few	TRBV10-3	TGTGCCATCTCGGAGGTAGGGGGCTACAATGAGCAGTTCTTC	CAISEVGGYNEQFF
-	TRBJ2-3	few	TRBV4-2	TGTGCCAGCAGCCAAGAAGGCCTAGCCCACACAGATACGCAGTATTTT	CASSQEGLAHTDTQYF
TRBD2	TRBJ2-7	-	TRBV23-1	TGCGCCAGCCCGGTACGGGGGGACTACGAGCAGTACTTC	CASPVRGDYEQYF
-	TRBJ2-2	once	TRBV5-1	TGCGCCAGCAGTCAGAACACCGGGGAGCTGTTTTTT	CASSQNTGELFF
-	TRBJ2-5	few	TRBV30	TGTGCCTGGAGTGTCGGCGGGGCCGAGACCCAGTACTTC	CAWSVGGAETQYF
TRBD2	TRBJ2-1	-	TRBV29-1	TGCAGCGTTCATCGGACTAGCGGTAATGAGCAGTTCTTC	CSVHRTSGNEQFF
TRBD1	TRBJ2-5	-	TRBV10-3	TGTGCCATCAGGAGGACAGGGGAAGAGACCCAGTACTTC	CAIRRTGEETQYF
-	TRBJ2-7	few	TRBV12-2	TGTGCAAGTCGCTTAGGGGGGACAGGGAACCCCTACGAGCAGTACTTC	CASRLGGTGNPYEQYF
-	TRBJ2-3	-	TRBV4-1	TGCGCCAGCAGACTATCGCTATCTAGCACAGATACGCAGTATTTT	CASRLSLSSTDTQYF
-	TRBJ2-7	-	TRBV30	TGTGCCTGGAGTGAACACCGGGGGTGGTCGTCCTACGAGCAGTACTTC	CAWSEHRGWSSYEQYF
-	TRBJ2-5	-	TRBV28	TGTGCCAGCAGCTCATCCAGCGTCCAGCAAGAGACCCAGTACTTC	CASSSSSVQQETQYF
-	TRBJ2-3	few	TRBV7-9	TGTGCCAGCAGCTTCCTAGAGAGCACAGATACGCAGTATTTT	CASSFLESTDTQYF
-	TRBJ2-7	-	TRBV7-2	TGTGCCAGCAGCTTAGGTCCGCTTGATAGGGGATACGAGCAGTACTTC	CASSLGPLDRGYEQYF
-	TRBJ2-5	few	TRBV18	TGTGCCAGCTCACCACCATTGCTACAAGAGACCCAGTACTTC	CASSPPLLQETQYF
-	TRBJ2-7	few	TRBV29-1	TGCAGCGTTGAAAACAGATCCTACGAGCAGTACTTC	CSVENRSYEQYF
TRBD1	TRBJ2-1	few	TRBV5-1	TGCGCCAGCAGCTTGCTTGGGACAGCGAGGTATGAGCAGTTCTTC	CASSLLGTARYEQFF
TRBD2	TRBJ2-5	-	TRBV11-2	TGTGCCAGCAGCTTAGATCTAGCGGGAGGTCGGGAGGAGACCCAGTACTTC	CASSLDLAGGREETQYF
TRBD2	TRBJ2-1	few	TRBV7-9	TGTGCCAGCAGCTTGGCTAGCGGTCACGATGAGCAGTTCTTC	CASSLASGHDEQFF
TRBD1	TRBJ2-7	few	TRBV15	TGTGCCACCAGCAAGACAGGGATCCCCTTTGAGCAGTACTTC	CATSKTGIPFEQYF
-	TRBJ1-2	-	TRBV21-1	TGTGCCAGCAGCAAAGTCCCAGGGGCGTCTATTCATAACACCTTC	CASSKVPGASIHNTF
-	TRBJ2-1	few	TRBV7-4	TGTGCCAGCAGCTTACCTGGTTTCCCGCATTTACCCCAGTTCTTC	CASSLPGFPHLPQFF
TRBD2	TRBJ2-1	-	TRBV5-4	TGTGCCAGCAGCCCCCCAGGCGGGAGCTCCTACAATGAGCAGTTCTTC	CASSPPGGSSYNEQFF
TRBD1	TRBJ1-4	-	TRBV2	TGTGCCAGCAGTGAGGACAGGGATTACGAAAAACTGTTTTTT	CASSEDRDYEKLFF
TRBD2	TRBJ2-3	-	TRBV9	TGTGCCAGCAGCGTAGGGGCTAGCGGGACCACAGATACGCAGTATTTT	CASSVGASGTTDTQYF
TRBD2	TRBJ2-7	-	TRBV5-1	TGCGCCAGCAGCTTGGGAGCTGGGGCGGGAGATTGGAACGAGCAGTACTTC	CASSLGAGAGDWNEQYF
-	TRBJ2-3	-	TRBV7-2	TGTGCCAGCAGCTTTCGAGGTTCGGATACGCAGTATTTT	CASSFRGSDTQYF
-	TRBJ2-5	few	TRBV20-1	TGCAGTGCTAGAGATTCCGAGACCCAGTACTTC	CSARDSETQYF
TRBD2	TRBJ2-3	few	TRBV29-1	TGCAGCGTTACTAGCGGCACAGATACGCAGTATTTT	CSVTSGTDTQYF
TRBD1	TRBJ2-1	-	TRBV29-1	TGCAGCGTTGAAGGGACAGGACGAGGGGACTACAATGAGCAGTTCTTC	CSVEGTGRGDYNEQFF
TRBD2	TRBJ2-7	-	TRBV5-1	TGCGCCAGCAGCCCGGGACTAGCGGCAAGCTACGAGCAGTACTTC	CASSPGLAASYEQYF
TRBD1	TRBJ2-2	-	TRBV25-1	TGTGCCAGCAGTGTATTGGGGACAGGGGTCACCGGGGAGCTGTTTTTT	CASSVLGTGVTGELFF
TRBD1	TRBJ1-2	-	TRBV10-3	TGTGCCATCAGCAAGGACAGGGACTATGGCTACACCTTC	CAISKDRDYGYTF
-	TRBJ1-5	-	TRBV5-1	TGCGCCAGCAGCCTGGACACGGATCAGCCCCAGCATTTT	CASSLDTDQPQHF
-	TRBJ2-1	few	TRBV19	TGTGCCAGTAGTACCACTCTAGCCTTTGAGCAGTTCTTC	CASSTTLAFEQFF
-	TRBJ2-1	few	TRBV6-1	TGTGCCAGCAGTGAAGTAATAGTCTCCTACAATGAGCAGTTCTTC	CASSEVIVSYNEQFF
TRBD1	TRBJ2-5	once	TRBV7-9	TGTGCCAGCAGCACTCCGGGACAGAGACAAGAGACCCAGTACTTC	CASSTPGQRQETQYF